Listed here is a single T cell receptor (beta chain). The data were produced by immunoSEQ multiplex PCR, yet TCRdb's version contains in-frame clones alone and is incomplete. Among about 92,000 clones listed, approximately 91% were seen once. This sample was taken from a study of OX40 agonist ivuxolimab in advanced cancers. Study details: The study treated patients with ivuxolimab, an agonistic anti-OX40 (CD134) antibody. Prior therapy, whether anti-PD-1, anti-PD-L1 or anti-CTLA-4, was allowed, and roughly 41% had some. Three patients, one with hepatocellular carcinoma and two with cutaneous melanoma, achieved partial responses.

Germline CDR1 MNHEY, CDR2 SVGAGI. The CDR3 has 13 residues. Between the trimmed V and J ends, which lost 10 bases and 2 bases, there was a span of 12 bases. This specimen consisted of CD4+ or CD8+ T cells sorted from blood, obtained in a trial of the OX40 agonist ivuxolimab. The chain uses TRBV6-5 and TRBJ1-5; D is unclear. The sequence was collected from an adult with an advanced solid tumor such as melanoma, head and neck, liver or kidney cancer. The CDR3: CATQDGGNQPQHF. The CDR3 DNA sequence: TGTGCCACCCAGGACGGAGGCAATCAGCCCCAGCATTTT.